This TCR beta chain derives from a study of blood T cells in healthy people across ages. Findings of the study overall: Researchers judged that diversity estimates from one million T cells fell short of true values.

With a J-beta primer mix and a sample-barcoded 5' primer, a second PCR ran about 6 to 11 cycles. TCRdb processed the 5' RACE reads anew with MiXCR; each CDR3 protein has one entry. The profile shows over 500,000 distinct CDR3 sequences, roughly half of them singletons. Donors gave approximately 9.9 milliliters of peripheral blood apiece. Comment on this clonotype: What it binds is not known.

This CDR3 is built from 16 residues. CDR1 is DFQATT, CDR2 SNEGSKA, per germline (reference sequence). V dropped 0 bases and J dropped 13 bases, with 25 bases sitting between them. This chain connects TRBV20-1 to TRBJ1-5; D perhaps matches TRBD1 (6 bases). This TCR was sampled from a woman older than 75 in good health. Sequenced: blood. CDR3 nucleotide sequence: TGCAGTGCTAGAGATCTTACAGGAGTCCTCAGGGGAGCTCAGCATTTT. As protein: CSARDLTGVLRGAQHF.